Below are 29 T cell receptor beta chains sequenced from a single sample in a study of T cells in Graves' hyperthyroidism and ophthalmopathy. It was RNA transcripts that yielded the amplified TCR beta CDR3 regions. Primed by the HTBI set, a first-round RT-PCR was run on the TCR CDR3. TCRdb recomputed calls from the multiplex PCR reads with MiXCR, one row per CDR3 protein. This table holds over 400,000 distinct CDR3 sequences, under 25% found once. Source material: blood. These receptors all stem from a woman in her 70s with Graves' ophthalmopathy.

This clonotype has just a few counts. The chain employs TRBV20-1 and TRBJ2-1; TRBD2 might be the D (6 bases). Germline V gene lookup returns CDR1 DFQATT and CDR2 SNEGSKA (reference sequence). Between the trimmed V and J ends, which lost 3 bases and 10 bases, there was a span of 7 bases. The CDR3 contains 10 residues. The CDR3: CSARGLEQFF. The CDR3 DNA reads as TGCAGTGCTAGGGGACTGGAGCAGTTCTTC.

This clonotype has a handful of counts. The V gene is TRBV4-1, the J gene TRBJ2-5; 9 bases agree with TRBD2. CDR3 length equals 16 residues. V was clipped by 2 bases and J by 4 bases; unmatched bases: 8. Looked up from germline, CDR1 is MGHRA and CDR2 is YSYEKL. CDR3 region: CASSQWLAGEVETQYF. The DNA of the CDR3 is TGCGCCAGCAGCCAATGGTTAGCGGGAGAGGTAGAGACCCAGTACTTC.

The chain is built from TRBV20-1 and TRBJ1-6; possible D gene TRBD1, 6 bases. Germline V lookup: CDR1 DFQATT, CDR2 SNEGSKA (reference sequence). The CDR3 spans 13 residues. Trimming stripped 4 bases from V and 9 bases from J, with 13 bases between. The CDR3, as DNA: TGCAGTGCTACTAACAGGGAAGGTTCACCCCTCCACTTT. This encodes CSATNREGSPLHF.

V is TRBV20-1 and J is TRBJ2-5; TRBD1 is a possible D gene (6 bases). Between the trimmed V and J ends, which lost 3 bases and 1 base, there was a span of 12 bases. Germline values: CDR1 DFQATT, CDR2 SNEGSKA (reference sequence). The CDR3 is made up of 14 amino acids. This chain's CDR3 is CSARRSGVQETQYF. CDR3 bases: TGCAGTGCTAGGAGATCAGGGGTCCAAGAGACCCAGTACTTC.

This clonotype was detected ten times or more. J is TRBJ1-4 and V is TRBV7-2, with D uncertain. From germline, CDR1 is SGHTA and CDR2 FQGNSA. Trimming took 4 bases from V and 8 from J, leaving 14 bases between them. The CDR3 covers 14 residues. For the CDR3, the DNA is TGTGCCAGCAGCTCGTCTCCGGGAGAAGAAAAACTGTTTTTT. Amino acids: CASSSSPGEEKLFF.

The chain combines TRBV9 with TRBJ1-1, with D hard to call. CDR3 size: 13 residues. Germline CDR1 SGDLS, CDR2 YYNGEE. V shed 1 base and J shed 1 base, with 5 bases lying between them. The CDR3 loop reads CASSVLGNTEAFF. DNA for the CDR3: TGTGCCAGCAGCGTATTAGGGAACACTGAAGCTTTCTTT.

The rearrangement joins TRBV12-3 or TRBV12-4 to TRBJ2-7; 10 bases are shared with TRBD1. The CDR3 spans 14 residues. Trimming cost V 3 bases and J 5 bases; bases outside gene matches: 4. CDR3 loop: CASSLGTGANEQYF. The CDR3 DNA reads as TGTGCCAGCAGTTTGGGGACAGGGGCTAACGAGCAGTACTTC.

The sample holds many counts of this clonotype. The V call is TRBV12-3 or TRBV12-4, the J call TRBJ1-1; no definite D call. V was cut by 2 bases and J by 2 bases, with 12 bases left in between. The CDR3 extends over 15 amino acids. The CDR3 DNA is TGTGCCAGCAGTTTACTGGGCCTTACAAACACTGAAGCTTTCTTT. This translates into CASSLLGLTNTEAFF.

This clonotype was recorded many times. The V gene is TRBV28, the J gene TRBJ1-5, with a tentative D call TRBD1 (5 bases). The length of the CDR3 is 15 residues. Deletions cut 8 bases from V and 6 bases from J, with 20 bases between. Germline V CDR1 and CDR2: MDHEN, SYDVKM. DNA of the CDR3: TGTGCCAGCGTGGGGGTCGGGGGGGGTGGTCAGCCCCAGCATTTT. It is translated as CASVGVGGGGQPQHF.

This clonotype occurred a few times. The genes are TRBV19 and TRBJ2-1, with 9 positions matching TRBD2. Trimming at V came to 3 bases and at J to 10 bases, leaving 13 bases not matched to a gene. This CDR3 spans 16 amino acids. In germline, CDR1 is LNHDA, CDR2 SQIVND (reference sequence). Here the CDR3 reads CASSIGLAGTIGEQFF. The CDR3, as DNA: TGTGCCAGTAGTATTGGCCTAGCGGGAACTATAGGCGAGCAGTTCTTC.

This chain uses TRBV6-1 with TRBJ1-6; D is uncertain. V was pared by 8 bases and J by 3 bases, with 8 bases between. The CDR3 runs 13 residues. From germline, CDR1 is MNHNS and CDR2 SASEGT. The CDR3 here is CASSESYNSPLHF. In DNA, the CDR3 is TGTGCCAGCTCTGAGAGCTATAATTCACCCCTCCACTTT.

The chain links TRBV5-1 to TRBJ1-1; D might be TRBD1 (5 bases). V lost 6 bases and J lost 3, with 18 bases in between. The CDR3 has 15 residues. The germline V gene encodes CDR1 SGHRS and CDR2 YFSETQ. The CDR3: CASIVTRAGHTEAFF. CDR3 sequence (DNA): TGCGCCAGCATCGTGACCAGGGCGGGTCACACTGAAGCTTTCTTT. The entire variable domain, with the rest obtained from reference TRBV5-1 and TRBJ1-1, is as follows: KAGVTQTPRYLIKTRGQQVTLSCSPISGHRSVSWYQQTPGQGLQFLFEYFSETQRNKGNFPGRFSGRQFSNSRSEMNVSTLELGDSALYLCASIVTRAGHTEAFFGQGTRLTVV.

The chain has TRBV30 and TRBJ2-5, with D perhaps TRBD1 (6 bases). This CDR3 contains 12 residues. The V gene's germline CDR1 is GTSNPN and CDR2 SVGIG (reference sequence). Trimming left V 5 bases short and J 4 bases short, with 11 bases between. The CDR3 is CAWGGRTETQYF. The CDR3 region has the DNA TGTGCCTGGGGGGGCAGGACAGAGACCCAGTACTTC. The full variable domain, rest sourced from reference TRBV30 and TRBJ2-5, is SQTIHQWPATLVQPVGSPLSLECTVEGTSNPNLYWYRQAAGRGLQLLFYSVGIGQISSEVPQNLSASRPQDRQFILSSKKLLLSDSGFYLCAWGGRTETQYFGPGTRLLVL.

The chain is built from TRBV2 and TRBJ2-7; a weak D match, TRBD1 (5 bases). The V end was cut by 7 bases, the J end by 3 bases, with 19 bases between. CDR3 length: 15 residues. Germline CDR1 SNHLY, CDR2 FYNNEI. The CDR3 DNA sequence: TGTGCCAGCACTGGCATCAGTTGGCAGGGCTACGAGCAGTACTTC. Residues: CASTGISWQGYEQYF.

This clonotype has only a few counts. The genes are TRBV20-1 and TRBJ2-3; the D call may be TRBD1 or TRBD2 (5 bases each). The CDR3 contains 15 residues. The germline gives CDR1 DFQATT, CDR2 SNEGSKA (reference sequence). V lost 6 bases and J 1 base, leaving 17 bases between the germline ends. The DNA for the CDR3 is TGCAGTGCCCACCCGGGGACGGGCGGCACAGATACGCAGTATTTT. As protein: CSAHPGTGGTDTQYF.

The rearrangement joins TRBV19 to TRBJ1-2; D remains ambiguous. CDR3 length equals 11 residues. CDR1 is LNHDA, CDR2 SQIVND, per germline (reference sequence). The germline V and J ends were trimmed by 4 bases and 4 bases, with 4 bases remaining between them. CDR3 residues: CASSTSYGYTF. Written as DNA, the CDR3 is TGTGCCAGTAGTACAAGCTATGGCTACACCTTC.

This chain links TRBV7-3 with TRBJ2-2; 7 bases match TRBD1. After removal of 5 bases from V and 5 bases from J, the junction contained 14 bases not matched to a gene. The CDR3 covers 17 residues. Germline CDR1 is SGHTA and CDR2 is FQGTGA. CDR3 sequence (DNA): TGTGCCAGCAGCCTAGGAACAGGGGCATTTAGAACCGGGGAGCTGTTTTTT. Translation gives CASSLGTGAFRTGELFF.

This clonotype was picked up a small number of times. The rearrangement uses TRBV24-1 and TRBJ2-3, with a tentative D call TRBD2 (5 bases). There are 16 residues in the CDR3. CDR1 is KGHDR, CDR2 SFDVKD, per germline. V was shortened by 4 bases and J by 2 bases, with 15 bases between the two germline ends. The CDR3 DNA follows: TGTGCCACCAGTGACGGTAGCGCGCAGATCACAGATACGCAGTATTTT. Translated: CATSDGSAQITDTQYF.

This rearrangement joins TRBV10-3 to TRBJ1-3; D is undetermined. This CDR3 has 15 amino acids. Trimming shortened V by 6 bases and J by 4 bases, and 16 bases separated the two germline ends. Germline CDR1 and CDR2: ENHRY and SYGVKD. CDR3 protein: CAIRPTPSSGNTIYF. The CDR3 DNA is TGTGCCATCAGGCCGACACCATCGTCAGGAAACACCATATATTTT.

The CDR3 sequence is CASEGIVYEQYF. CDR3 nucleotide sequence: TGTGCCAGTGAGGGCATTGTCTACGAGCAGTACTTC. The chain links TRBV19 to TRBJ2-7, with D perhaps matching TRBD2 (5 bases). The V gene lost 8 bases and the J gene lost 3 bases, with 11 bases spanning the gap. Germline V lookup: CDR1 LNHDA, CDR2 SQIVND (reference sequence). The CDR3 is 12 residues long.

This clonotype was detected many times. The rearrangement joins TRBV28 to TRBJ2-7; D is undetermined. The CDR3 sequence is 14 residues long. The germline V gene has CDR1 MDHEN and CDR2 SYDVKM. The germline V and J ends were trimmed by 7 bases and 6 bases, with 19 bases remaining between them. In nucleotides, the CDR3 is TGTGCCAGCACCCCGGGCTCCAGGAGCAGCGAGCAGTACTTC. This codes for CASTPGSRSSEQYF.

This clonotype occurred a few times. The chain has TRBV20-1 and TRBJ2-5; 14 positions match TRBD2. CDR3 size: 13 residues. Germline V gene sequence: CDR1 DFQATT, CDR2 SNEGSKA (reference sequence). Trimming cost V 1 base and J 11 bases; bases outside gene matches: 3. CDR3 DNA sequence: TGCAGTGCTAGAGGGACTAGCGGGAGGCCTCAGTACTTC. Its translation is CSARGTSGRPQYF.

There are many counts of this clonotype. The chain couples TRBV15 to TRBJ2-7; tentative D call: TRBD2 (7 bases). CDR3 length: 14 amino acids. Trimming cost V 1 base and J 5 bases, with 12 bases left between them. In germline, CDR1 is LNHNV, CDR2 YYDKDF (reference sequence). CDR3 in amino acids: CATSRAGAGDEQYF. DNA of the CDR3: TGTGCCACCAGCAGAGCGGGGGCGGGAGACGAGCAGTACTTC.

CDR3 loop: CASSFRSSYEQYF. As DNA, the CDR3 is TGTGCCAGCAGCTTCCGGAGCTCCTACGAGCAGTACTTC. This chain connects TRBV13 to TRBJ2-7; D gene ambiguous. CDR1 and CDR2 (germline): PRHDT, FYEKMQ (reference sequence). This CDR3 is built from 13 residues. The V and J ends lost 3 bases and 0 bases respectively, with 6 bases between them.

The V and J genes are TRBV30 and TRBJ1-4; no clear D. With 2 bases removed from V and 7 bases from J, the gap between germline ends came to 8 bases. Germline V gene sequence: CDR1 GTSNPN, CDR2 SVGIG (reference sequence). The CDR3 covers 12 residues. In nucleotides, the CDR3 is TGTGCCTGGAGTCATGTCGGTGAAAAACTGTTTTTT. Its translation: CAWSHVGEKLFF.

This chain uses TRBV9 with TRBJ2-1; 10 nucleotides align to TRBD1. CDR3 size: 15 residues. Trimming cost V 4 bases and J 7 bases; bases outside gene matches: 8. The germline CDR1 and CDR2 sequences are SGDLS and YYNGEE. DNA of the CDR3: TGTGCCAGCAGCTTCTCCGGGACAGGGGAAAATGAGCAGTTCTTC. Its translation: CASSFSGTGENEQFF.

The gene calls are TRBV3-1 and TRBJ2-7, with D tentatively TRBD2 (6 bases). Deletions cut 4 bases from V and 3 bases from J, with 10 bases between. Looked up from germline, CDR1 is LGHDT and CDR2 is YNNKEL (reference sequence). The CDR3 loop spans 13 amino acids. DNA of the CDR3: TGTGCCAGCAGCCGACTAGGTCTCTACGAGCAGTACTTC. It is translated as CASSRLGLYEQYF.

This clonotype was counted only a few times. The J gene is TRBJ2-2, the V gene TRBV7-9; 12 nucleotides match TRBD2. The ends lost 5 bases at V and 4 bases at J; junction bases unmatched: 8. This CDR3 is built from 17 residues. From germline, CDR1 is SEHNR and CDR2 FQNEAQ (reference sequence). CDR3 region: CASSSGLAGYATGELFF. The CDR3 region has the DNA TGTGCCAGCAGCAGCGGACTAGCGGGATATGCCACCGGGGAGCTGTTTTTT. The whole variable domain, filled in from reference TRBV7-9 and TRBJ2-2, reads DTGVSQNPRHKITKRGQNVTFRCDPISEHNRLYWYRQTLGQGPEFLTYFQNEAQLEKSRLLSDRFSAERPKGSFSTLEIQRTEQGDSAMYLCASSSGLAGYATGELFFGEGSRLTVL.

This clonotype came up a few times. The chain carries TRBV12-5 and TRBJ2-7, with D tentatively TRBD1 (5 bases). The CDR3 runs to 13 residues. Germline CDR1 LGHNT, CDR2 FRNRAP. V lost 6 bases and J lost 2, with 11 bases in between. The CDR3 reads CASGPDTTYEQYF. The CDR3 nucleotides read TGTGCTAGTGGCCCGGACACAACCTACGAGCAGTACTTC.